This T cell receptor (beta chain) was recorded in a study of neoadjuvant anti-PD-1 for oral cavity cancer. V was shortened by 5 bases and J by 5 bases, with 13 bases between the two germline ends. CDR3 length: 13 amino acids. CDR1 and CDR2 (germline): SGHKS, YYEKEE (reference sequence). Cohort: HPV-negative, locally advanced oral cavity squamous cell carcinoma patients. TCRdb keeps only in-frame clones here, not all; method: immunoSEQ multiplex PCR. The data hold 7,200 or so clones, with 70% to 80% observed a single time. The clonotype originates from a person aged 35-79 years with oral cavity squamous cell carcinoma. Sequenced material: PBMCs, taken before nivolumab (anti-PD-1) treatment. The rearrangement joins TRBV5-5 to TRBJ1-1, with a tentative D call TRBD1 (6 bases). The DNA for the CDR3 is TGTGCCAGCAGAAATACAGGGAGTACTGAAGCTTTCTTT. This sequence encodes CASRNTGSTEAFF.